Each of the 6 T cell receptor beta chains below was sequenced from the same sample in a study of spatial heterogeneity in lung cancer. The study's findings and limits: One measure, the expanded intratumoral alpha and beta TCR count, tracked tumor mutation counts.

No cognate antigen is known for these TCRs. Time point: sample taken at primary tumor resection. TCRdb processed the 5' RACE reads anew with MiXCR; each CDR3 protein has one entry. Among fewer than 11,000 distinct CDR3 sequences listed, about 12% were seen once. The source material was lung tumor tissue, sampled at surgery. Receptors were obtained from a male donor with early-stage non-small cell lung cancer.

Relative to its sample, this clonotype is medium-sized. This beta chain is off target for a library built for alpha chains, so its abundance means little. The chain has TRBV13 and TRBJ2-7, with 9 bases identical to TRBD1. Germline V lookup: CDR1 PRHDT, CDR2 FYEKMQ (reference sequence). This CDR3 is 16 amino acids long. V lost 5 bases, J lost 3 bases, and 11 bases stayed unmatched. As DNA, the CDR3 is TGTGCCAGCAGCCCTCAGCCCGGGACAGGGATCTACGAGCAGTACTTC. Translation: CASSPQPGTGIYEQYF.

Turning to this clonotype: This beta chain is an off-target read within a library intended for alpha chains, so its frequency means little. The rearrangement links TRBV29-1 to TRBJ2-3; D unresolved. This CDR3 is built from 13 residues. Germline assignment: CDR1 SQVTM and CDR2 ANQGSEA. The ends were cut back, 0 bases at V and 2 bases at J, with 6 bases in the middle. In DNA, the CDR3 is TGCAGCGTTGAAGATAAAAACACAGATACGCAGTATTTT. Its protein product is CSVEDKNTDTQYF.

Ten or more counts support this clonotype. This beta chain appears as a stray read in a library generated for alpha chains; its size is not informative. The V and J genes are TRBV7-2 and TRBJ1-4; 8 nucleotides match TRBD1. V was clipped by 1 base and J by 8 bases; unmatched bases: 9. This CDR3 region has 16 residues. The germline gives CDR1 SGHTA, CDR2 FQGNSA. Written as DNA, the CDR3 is TGTGCCAGCAGCTTAGATGGGCGGACAGGGAGGGAAAAACTGTTTTTT. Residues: CASSLDGRTGREKLFF.

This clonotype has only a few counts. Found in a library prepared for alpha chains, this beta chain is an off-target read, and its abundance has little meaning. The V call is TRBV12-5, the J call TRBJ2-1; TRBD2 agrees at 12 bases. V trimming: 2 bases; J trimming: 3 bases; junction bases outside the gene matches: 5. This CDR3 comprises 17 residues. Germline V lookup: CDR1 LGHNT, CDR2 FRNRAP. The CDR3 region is CASGLSSGLAGYNEQFF. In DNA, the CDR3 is TGTGCTAGTGGTTTGTCCTCGGGACTAGCGGGCTACAATGAGCAGTTCTTC. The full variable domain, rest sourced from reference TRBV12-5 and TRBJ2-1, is DARVTQTPRHKVTEMGQEVTMRCQPILGHNTVFWYRQTMMQGLELLAYFRNRAPLDDSGMPKDRFSAEMPDATLATLKIQPSEPRDSAVYFCASGLSSGLAGYNEQFFGPGTRLTVL.

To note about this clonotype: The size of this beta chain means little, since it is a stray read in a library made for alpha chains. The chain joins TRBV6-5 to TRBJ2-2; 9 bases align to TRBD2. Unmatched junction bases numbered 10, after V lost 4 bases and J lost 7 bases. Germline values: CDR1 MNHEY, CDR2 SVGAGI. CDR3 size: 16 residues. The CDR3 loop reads CASSFWSSGEVGELFF. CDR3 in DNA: TGTGCCAGCAGTTTTTGGTCTAGCGGGGAGGTCGGGGAGCTGTTTTTT.

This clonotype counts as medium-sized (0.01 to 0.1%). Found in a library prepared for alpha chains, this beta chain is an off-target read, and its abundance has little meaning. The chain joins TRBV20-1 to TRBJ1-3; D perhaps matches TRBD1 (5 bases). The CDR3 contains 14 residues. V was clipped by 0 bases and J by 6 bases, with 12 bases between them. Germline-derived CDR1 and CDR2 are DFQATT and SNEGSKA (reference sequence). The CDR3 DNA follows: TGCAGTGCTAGAGATTGGCGGGACTTAAACACCATATATTTT. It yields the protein CSARDWRDLNTIYF.